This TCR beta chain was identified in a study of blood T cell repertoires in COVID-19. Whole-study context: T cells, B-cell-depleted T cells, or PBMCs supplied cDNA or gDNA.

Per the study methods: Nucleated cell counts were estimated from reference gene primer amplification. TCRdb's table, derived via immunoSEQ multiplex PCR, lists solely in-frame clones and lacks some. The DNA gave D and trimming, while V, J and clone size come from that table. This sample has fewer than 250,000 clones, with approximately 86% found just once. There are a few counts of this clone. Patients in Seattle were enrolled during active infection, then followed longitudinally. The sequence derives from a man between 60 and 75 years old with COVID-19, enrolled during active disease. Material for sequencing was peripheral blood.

CDR3 DNA sequence: TGTGCCAGCAGCTCAATATTCGAGGGATACGAGCAGTACTTC. Its translation: CASSSIFEGYEQYF. The chain employs TRBV7-6 and TRBJ2-7; possibly TRBD2 for D (5 bases). Germline-derived CDR1 and CDR2 are SGHVS and FNYEAQ. This CDR3 has 14 amino acids. V gave up 4 bases and J gave up 4 bases, with 14 bases separating them.